The rows below give T cell receptor beta chains drawn from one sample of a study of T cells in Graves' hyperthyroidism and ophthalmopathy. TCRdb reprocessed the multiplex PCR reads with MiXCR, giving one entry per CDR3 protein. The data contain hundreds of thousands of distinct CDR3 sequences, 13% to 15% of them seen just once; the ten biggest clones take up about 9.4%. Material: blood. Every receptor here comes from a woman between 18 and 30 years old with Graves' hyperthyroidism. CDR3s include the opening cysteine and the closing phenylalanine or tryptophan. The order of the fields is CDR3 length, V gene, J gene, D gene, clone size, CDR3 DNA, CDR3 protein. D genes are given only for firm matches. Clone size, where shown, is once, few, many, or a class for clones that have expanded.

13	TRBV13	TRBJ2-5	NA	NA	TGTGCCAGCAGCTATGGCCCAGCGGAGACCCAGTACTTC	CASSYGPAETQYF
15	TRBV10-3	TRBJ1-1	NA	few	TGTGCCATCAGTGAGTGGGGGACAAGCAAAACTGAAGCTTTCTTT	CAISEWGTSKTEAFF
14	TRBV7-9	TRBJ2-7	NA	many	TGTGCCAGCAGCTCTCCGGGACGGAGCCGCGAGCAGTACTTC	CASSSPGRSREQYF
12	TRBV29-1	TRBJ2-2	NA	many	TGCAGCGTTGTGGGATACACCGGGGAGCTGTTTTTT	CSVVGYTGELFF
15	TRBV11-2	TRBJ2-1	TRBD2	NA	TGTGCCAGCAGCTTGACTAGCGGGATCAAGAATGAGCAGTTCTTC	CASSLTSGIKNEQFF
13	TRBV19	TRBJ1-5	NA	NA	TGTGCCAGTAGTATTGCAGGGTCACAGCCCCAGCATTTT	CASSIAGSQPQHF
14	TRBV10-3	TRBJ1-2	NA	few	TGTGCCATCAGTGAGTCAGGTCCGGACTATGGCTACACCTTC	CAISESGPDYGYTF
15	TRBV12-3/TRBV12-4	TRBJ1-1	NA	many	TGTGCCAGCAGTTTAGGGGCGCTCGGCAACACTGAAGCTTTCTTT	CASSLGALGNTEAFF
15	TRBV4-3	TRBJ2-3	NA	NA	TGCGCCAGCAGCCAAGTTCAGCGGCGCACAGATACGCAGTATTTT	CASSQVQRRTDTQYF
13	TRBV3-1	TRBJ1-6	NA	NA	TGTGCCAGCAGCCAAGTAAGGGATTCACCCCTCCACTTT	CASSQVRDSPLHF
16	TRBV9	TRBJ2-7	TRBD2	many	TGTGCCAGCAGCGTAGCGGGGACTAGCGGGTACTACGAGCAGTACTTC	CASSVAGTSGYYEQYF
15	TRBV11-2	TRBJ1-2	NA	many	TGTGCCAGCAGCGGGCGGACGCAAGATAACTATGGCTACACCTTC	CASSGRTQDNYGYTF
13	TRBV27	TRBJ1-1	NA	many	TGTGCCAGCAGTCCAAGGGTCTACACTGAAGCTTTCTTT	CASSPRVYTEAFF
13	TRBV5-6	TRBJ2-3	NA	few	TGTGCCAGCAGCTTCGGACGATCTGATACGCAGTATTTT	CASSFGRSDTQYF
20	TRBV7-9	TRBJ2-7	TRBD2	few	TGTGCCAGCAGCTTAGTCTTGCCTACTAGCGGGAGGGGCGGGTTCTACGAGCAGTACTTC	CASSLVLPTSGRGGFYEQYF
16	TRBV5-8	TRBJ2-1	NA	NA	TGTGCCAGCAGCTTGGCTAGAGGGGACTCCTACAATGAGCAGTTCTTC	CASSLARGDSYNEQFF
17	TRBV30	TRBJ2-7	TRBD2	many	TGTGCCTGGAGTCCCCCGTCAGGACTAGCGACCTCCTACGAGCAGTACTTC	CAWSPPSGLATSYEQYF
15	TRBV15	TRBJ2-1	TRBD1	NA	TGTGCCACCAGCAGATGGACAGGTTCCTACAATGAGCAGTTCTTC	CATSRWTGSYNEQFF
17	TRBV5-1	TRBJ2-7	TRBD1	few	TGCGCCAGCAGCCCGGTTCCGAGGGACAGGGGCGGTTGGGAGCAGTACTTC	CASSPVPRDRGGWEQYF
13	TRBV6-2/TRBV6-3	TRBJ2-1	TRBD2	NA	TGTGCCAGCAGCCTAGCGGGAGTACATGAGCAGTTCTTC	CASSLAGVHEQFF